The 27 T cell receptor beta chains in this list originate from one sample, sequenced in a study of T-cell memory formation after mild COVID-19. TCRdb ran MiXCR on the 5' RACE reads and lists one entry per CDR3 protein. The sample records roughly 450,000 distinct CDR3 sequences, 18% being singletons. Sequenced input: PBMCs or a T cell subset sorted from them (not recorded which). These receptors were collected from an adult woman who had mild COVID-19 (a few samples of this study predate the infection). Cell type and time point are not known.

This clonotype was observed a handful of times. The CDR3 sequence is CSASGGRLEQFF. The CDR3 DNA follows: TGCAGTGCTAGCGGGGGGCGTTTAGAGCAGTTCTTC. The rearrangement uses TRBV20-1 and TRBJ2-1; possibly TRBD2 for D (7 bases). Trimming removed 3 bases from V and 10 bases from J, with 13 bases in between. Germline lookup yields CDR1 DFQATT and CDR2 SNEGSKA (reference sequence). The CDR3 is 12 amino acids.

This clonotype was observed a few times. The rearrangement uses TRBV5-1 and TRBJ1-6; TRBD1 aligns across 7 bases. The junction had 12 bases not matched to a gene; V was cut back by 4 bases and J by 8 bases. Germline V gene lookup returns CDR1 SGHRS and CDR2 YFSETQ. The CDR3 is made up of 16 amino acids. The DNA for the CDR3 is TGCGCCAGCAGCAAGACAGGGATCGCGGTTGATTCACCCCTCCACTTT. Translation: CASSKTGIAVDSPLHF.

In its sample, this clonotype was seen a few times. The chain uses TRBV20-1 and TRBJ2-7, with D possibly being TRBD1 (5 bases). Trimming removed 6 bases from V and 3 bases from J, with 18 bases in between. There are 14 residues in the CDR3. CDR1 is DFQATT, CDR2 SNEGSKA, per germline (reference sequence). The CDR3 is CSAPTRGRDYEQYF. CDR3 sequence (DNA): TGCAGTGCCCCCACCCGTGGCAGGGACTACGAGCAGTACTTC.

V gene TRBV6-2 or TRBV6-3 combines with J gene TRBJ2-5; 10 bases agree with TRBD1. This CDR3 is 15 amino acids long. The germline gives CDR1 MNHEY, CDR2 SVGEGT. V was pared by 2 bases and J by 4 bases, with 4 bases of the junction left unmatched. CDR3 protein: CASSYRDRGRETQYF. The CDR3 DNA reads TGTGCCAGCAGTTACAGGGACAGGGGAAGAGAGACCCAGTACTTC.

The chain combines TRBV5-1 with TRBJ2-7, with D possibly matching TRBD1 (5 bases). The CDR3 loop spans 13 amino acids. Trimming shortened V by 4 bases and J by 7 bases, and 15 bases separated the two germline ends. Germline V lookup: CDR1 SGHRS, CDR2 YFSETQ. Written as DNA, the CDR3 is TGCGCCAGCAGCCCCCTCGAAGCAGGGGAGCAGTACTTC. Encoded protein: CASSPLEAGEQYF.

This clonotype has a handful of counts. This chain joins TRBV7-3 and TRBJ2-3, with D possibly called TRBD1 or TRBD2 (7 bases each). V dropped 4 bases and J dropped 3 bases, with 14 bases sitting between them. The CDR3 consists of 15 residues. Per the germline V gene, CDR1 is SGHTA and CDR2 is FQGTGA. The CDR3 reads CASSSQGGGTDTQYF. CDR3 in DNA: TGTGCCAGCAGCTCCCAGGGGGGGGGAACAGATACGCAGTATTTT.

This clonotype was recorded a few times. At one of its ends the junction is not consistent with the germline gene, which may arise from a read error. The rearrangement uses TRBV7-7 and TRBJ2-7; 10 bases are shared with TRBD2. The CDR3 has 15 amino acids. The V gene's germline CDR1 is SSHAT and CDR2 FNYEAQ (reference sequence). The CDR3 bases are TGTGCTAGCAGCCCCGGGACTAGCGTTACCAACGAGCAGTACTTC. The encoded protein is CASSPGTSVTNEQYF.

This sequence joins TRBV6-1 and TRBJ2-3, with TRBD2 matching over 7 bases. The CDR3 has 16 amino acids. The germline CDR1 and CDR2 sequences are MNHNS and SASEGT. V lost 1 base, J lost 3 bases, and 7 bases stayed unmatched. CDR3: CASSEVRWGGTDTQYF. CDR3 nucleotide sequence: TGTGCCAGCAGTGAAGTACGGTGGGGGGGGACAGATACGCAGTATTTT.

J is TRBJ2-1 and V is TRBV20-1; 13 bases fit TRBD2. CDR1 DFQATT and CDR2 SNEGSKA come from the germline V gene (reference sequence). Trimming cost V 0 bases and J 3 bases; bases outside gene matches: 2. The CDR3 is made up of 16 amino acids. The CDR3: CSAREGLAGSYNEQFF. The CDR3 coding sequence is TGCAGTGCTAGAGAGGGACTAGCGGGGAGCTACAATGAGCAGTTCTTC.

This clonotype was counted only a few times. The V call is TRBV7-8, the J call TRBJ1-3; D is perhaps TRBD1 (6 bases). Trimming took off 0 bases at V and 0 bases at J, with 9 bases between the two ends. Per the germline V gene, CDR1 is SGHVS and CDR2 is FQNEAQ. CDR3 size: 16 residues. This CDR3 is CASSLATGVSGNTIYF. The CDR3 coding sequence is TGTGCCAGCAGCTTAGCGACAGGAGTCTCTGGAAACACCATATATTTT.

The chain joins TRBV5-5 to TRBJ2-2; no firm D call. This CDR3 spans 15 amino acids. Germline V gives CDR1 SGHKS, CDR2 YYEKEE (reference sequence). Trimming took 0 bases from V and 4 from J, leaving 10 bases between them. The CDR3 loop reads CASSLEISFTGELFF. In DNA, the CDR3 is TGTGCCAGCAGCTTGGAGATTAGTTTCACCGGGGAGCTGTTTTTT.

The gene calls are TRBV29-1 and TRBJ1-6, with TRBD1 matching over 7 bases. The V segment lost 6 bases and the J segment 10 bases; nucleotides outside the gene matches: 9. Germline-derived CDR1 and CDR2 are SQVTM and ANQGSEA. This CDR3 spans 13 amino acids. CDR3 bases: TGCAGCGTCATGACAGGGAGAGGCTCACCCCTCCACTTT. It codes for CSVMTGRGSPLHF.

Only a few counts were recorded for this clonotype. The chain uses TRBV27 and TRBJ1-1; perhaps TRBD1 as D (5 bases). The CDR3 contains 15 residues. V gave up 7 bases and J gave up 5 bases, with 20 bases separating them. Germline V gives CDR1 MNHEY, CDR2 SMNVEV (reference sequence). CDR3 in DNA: TGTGCCAGCACCAACCGACAAGGGGTTGTAACTGAAGCTTTCTTT. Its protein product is CASTNRQGVVTEAFF.

Here the CDR3 reads CASSLGTSWDEQFF. The CDR3 coding sequence is TGTGCCAGCAGTTTAGGGACTAGCTGGGATGAGCAGTTCTTC. V is TRBV12-3 or TRBV12-4 and J is TRBJ2-1, with 8 nucleotides matching TRBD2. The V gene end was trimmed by 1 base and the J gene end by 8 bases; junction bases not matched to a gene: 4. CDR3 length: 14 amino acids.

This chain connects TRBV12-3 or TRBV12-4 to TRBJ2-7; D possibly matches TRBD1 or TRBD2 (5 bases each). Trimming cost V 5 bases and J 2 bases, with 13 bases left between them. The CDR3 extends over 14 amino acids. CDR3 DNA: TGTGCCAGCAGTCCCTCCGGGACCGCCTACGAGCAGTACTTC. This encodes CASSPSGTAYEQYF.

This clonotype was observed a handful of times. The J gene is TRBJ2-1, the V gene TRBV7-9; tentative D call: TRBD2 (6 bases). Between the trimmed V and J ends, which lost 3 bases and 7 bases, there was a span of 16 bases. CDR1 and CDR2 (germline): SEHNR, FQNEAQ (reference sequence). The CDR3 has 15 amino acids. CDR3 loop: CASSLGSGEGNEQFF. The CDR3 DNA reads TGTGCCAGCAGCTTGGGCTCGGGAGAAGGAAATGAGCAGTTCTTC.

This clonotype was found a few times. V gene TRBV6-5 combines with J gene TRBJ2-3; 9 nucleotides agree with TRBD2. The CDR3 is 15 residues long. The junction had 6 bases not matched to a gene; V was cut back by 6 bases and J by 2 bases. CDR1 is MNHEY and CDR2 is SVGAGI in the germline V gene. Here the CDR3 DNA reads TGTGCCAGCAGCCTAACGGGACTAGCCACAGATACGCAGTATTTT. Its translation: CASSLTGLATDTQYF.

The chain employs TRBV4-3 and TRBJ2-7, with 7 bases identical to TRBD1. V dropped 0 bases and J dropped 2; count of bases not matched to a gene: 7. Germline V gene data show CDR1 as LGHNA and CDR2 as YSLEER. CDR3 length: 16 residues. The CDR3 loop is CASSQDGWDSTYEQYF. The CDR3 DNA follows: TGCGCCAGCAGCCAAGATGGTTGGGACAGTACCTACGAGCAGTACTTC.

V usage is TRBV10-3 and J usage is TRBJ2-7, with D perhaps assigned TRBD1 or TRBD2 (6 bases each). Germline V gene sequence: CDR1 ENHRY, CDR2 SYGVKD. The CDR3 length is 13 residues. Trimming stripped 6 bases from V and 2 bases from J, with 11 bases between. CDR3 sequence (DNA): TGTGCCATCAGCGACGGGGGCACCTACGAGCAGTACTTC. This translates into CAISDGGTYEQYF.

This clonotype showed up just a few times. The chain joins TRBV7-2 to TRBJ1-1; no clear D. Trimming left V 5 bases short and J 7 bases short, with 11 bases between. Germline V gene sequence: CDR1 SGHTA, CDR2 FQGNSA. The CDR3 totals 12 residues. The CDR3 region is CASSARGVEAFF. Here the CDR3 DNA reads TGTGCCAGCAGCGCTCGAGGTGTTGAAGCTTTCTTT.

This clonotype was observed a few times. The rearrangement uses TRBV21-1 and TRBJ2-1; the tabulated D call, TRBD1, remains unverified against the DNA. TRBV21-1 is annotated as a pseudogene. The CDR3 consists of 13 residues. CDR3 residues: CASSKPYRNRQFF. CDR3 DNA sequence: TGTGCCAGCAGCAAACCTTACAGGAATCGGCAGTTCTTC.

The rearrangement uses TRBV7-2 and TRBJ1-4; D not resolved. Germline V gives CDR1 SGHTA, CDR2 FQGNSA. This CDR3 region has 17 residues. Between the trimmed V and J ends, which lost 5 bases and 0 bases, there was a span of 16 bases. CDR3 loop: CASSRRGRYSTNEKLFF. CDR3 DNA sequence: TGTGCCAGCAGCCGAAGAGGCAGATACTCAACTAATGAAAAACTGTTTTTT.

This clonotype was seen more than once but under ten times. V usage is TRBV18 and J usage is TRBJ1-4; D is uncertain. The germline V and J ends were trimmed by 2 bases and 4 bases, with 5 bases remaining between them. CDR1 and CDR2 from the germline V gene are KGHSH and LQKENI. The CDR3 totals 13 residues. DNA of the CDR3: TGTGCCAGCTCACCAGACATTAATGAAAAACTGTTTTTT. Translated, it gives CASSPDINEKLFF.

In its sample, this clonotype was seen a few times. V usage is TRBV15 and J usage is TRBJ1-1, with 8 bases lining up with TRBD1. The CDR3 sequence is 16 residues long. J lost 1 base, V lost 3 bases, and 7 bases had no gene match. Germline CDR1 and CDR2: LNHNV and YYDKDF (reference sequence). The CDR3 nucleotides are TGTGCCACCAGCAGCGACAGGGGCGCGTGGAACACTGAAGCTTTCTTT. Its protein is CATSSDRGAWNTEAFF.

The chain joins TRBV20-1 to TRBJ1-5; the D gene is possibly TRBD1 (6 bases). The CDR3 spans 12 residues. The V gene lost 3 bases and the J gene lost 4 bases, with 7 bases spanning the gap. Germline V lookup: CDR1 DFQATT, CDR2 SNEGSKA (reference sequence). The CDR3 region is CSASTGNQPQHF. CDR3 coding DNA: TGCAGTGCTAGCACAGGGAATCAGCCCCAGCATTTT.

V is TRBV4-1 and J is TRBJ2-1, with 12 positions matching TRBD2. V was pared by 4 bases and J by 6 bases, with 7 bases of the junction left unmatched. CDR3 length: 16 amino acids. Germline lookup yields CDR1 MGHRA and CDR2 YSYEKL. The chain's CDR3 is CASSRRTSGGINEQFF. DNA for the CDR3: TGCGCCAGCAGCCGACGAACTAGCGGGGGGATCAATGAGCAGTTCTTC.

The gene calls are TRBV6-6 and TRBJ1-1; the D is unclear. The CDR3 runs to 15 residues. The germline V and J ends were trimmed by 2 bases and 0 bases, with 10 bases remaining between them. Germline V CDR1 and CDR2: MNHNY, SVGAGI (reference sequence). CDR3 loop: CASSYGLAVNTEAFF. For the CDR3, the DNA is TGTGCCAGCAGTTACGGTCTGGCAGTGAACACTGAAGCTTTCTTT.